This T cell receptor beta chain appears in the sequencing data of a study of response to subunit inactivated influenza vaccine. This clonotype was found a few times. Its antigen is unidentified. General study findings and limits: Few new T cells, the authors suggested, are recruited by each seasonal influenza vaccination.

Each CDR3 protein is one row after TCRdb ran MiXCR on the RT-PCR reads. The table includes roughly 780,000 distinct CDR3 sequences, about 18% detected once. This CDR3 has 16 amino acids. Germline CDR1 reads DFQATT; CDR2 reads SNEGSKA (reference sequence). V shed 0 bases and J 3 bases; nucleotides not matched to a gene: 10. This chain connects TRBV20-1 to TRBJ2-5, with 7 positions matching TRBD2. The source is a middle-aged man who received an inactivated influenza vaccine. Sequenced material: PBMCs from blood, taken approximately 5 days after vaccination. The CDR3 DNA is TGCAGTGCTAGAGATCAGGAGGGCGGGGGAGAAGAGACCCAGTACTTC. Translating gives CSARDQEGGGEETQYF.